The 31 T cell receptor beta chains in this list originate from one sample, sequenced in a study of cytomegalovirus exposure and HLA in healthy donors. Researchers ran the PCR with 60 Vbeta and 13 Jbeta primers. TCRdb keeps only in-frame clones here, not all; method: immunoSEQ multiplex PCR. In all, the sample yields roughly 120,000 clones. The material sequenced was PBMCs. These receptors were taken from a man in his forties in good health and CMV-seronegative.

The rearrangement joins TRBV7-9 to TRBJ2-5, with D perhaps matching TRBD1 (6 bases). Germline CDR1 SEHNR, CDR2 FQNEAQ (reference sequence). This CDR3 contains 16 residues. V was cut by 0 bases and J by 2 bases, with 13 bases left in between. The CDR3 DNA reads TGTGCCAGCAGCTTAGCAATCTCACAGGGTCAAGAGACCCAGTACTTC. It is translated as CASSLAISQGQETQYF.

The chain links TRBV5-1 to TRBJ1-1; a possible D gene is TRBD1 (5 bases). CDR1 and CDR2 from the germline V gene are SGHRS and YFSETQ. The V gene lost 4 bases and the J gene lost 9 bases, with 19 bases spanning the gap. This CDR3 has 14 amino acids. This CDR3 is CASSPVGLGGQAFF. The CDR3, as DNA: TGCGCCAGCAGCCCTGTGGGTCTGGGGGGACAAGCTTTCTTT.

This chain uses TRBV6-6 with TRBJ1-4, with D perhaps matching TRBD1 (5 bases). Germline V gene sequence: CDR1 MNHNY, CDR2 SVGAGI (reference sequence). This CDR3 is 16 amino acids long. V was shortened by 3 bases and J by 7 bases, with 18 bases between the two germline ends. The CDR3 DNA is TGTGCCAGCAGTTATCGGGATCCCGGGGGTAGTGAAAAACTGTTTTTT. The encoded protein is CASSYRDPGGSEKLFF.

The chain links TRBV19 to TRBJ1-1; D may be TRBD1 (6 bases). The germline V and J ends were trimmed by 7 bases and 5 bases, with 23 bases remaining between them. The germline V gene encodes CDR1 LNHDA and CDR2 SQIVND (reference sequence). The CDR3 is 16 residues long. CDR3 residues: CASTTGRGSASTEAFF. Written as DNA, the CDR3 is TGTGCCAGTACTACAGGGAGGGGATCGGCTAGTACTGAAGCTTTCTTT.

The rearrangement joins TRBV30 to TRBJ2-2; tentatively, D is TRBD2 (6 bases). This CDR3 region has 14 residues. The germline V gene has CDR1 GTSNPN and CDR2 SVGIG (reference sequence). Trimming left V 3 bases short and J 0 bases short, with 8 bases between. The CDR3 region has the DNA TGTGCCTGGAGGGGAGGAGCGAACACCGGGGAGCTGTTTTTT. Translation gives CAWRGGANTGELFF. Variable domain in full (rest from reference TRBV30 and TRBJ2-2): SQTIHQWPATLVQPVGSPLSLECTVEGTSNPNLYWYRQAAGRGLQLLFYSVGIGQISSEVPQNLSASRPQDRQFILSSKKLLLSDSGFYLCAWRGGANTGELFFGEGSRLTVL.

The gene calls are TRBV6-5 and TRBJ1-3, with D maybe TRBD1 (6 bases). The CDR3 length is 14 residues. CDR1 is MNHEY, CDR2 SVGAGI, per germline. Trimming shortened V by 0 bases and J by 9 bases, and 12 bases separated the two germline ends. The CDR3 DNA follows: TGTGCCAGCAGTTACTCAACGTTACAGGGCACCATATATTTT. Its translation: CASSYSTLQGTIYF.

According to its frequency, this clone is medium-sized. The CDR3 loop reads CAISDSGSPYEQYF. As DNA, the CDR3 is TGTGCCATCAGTGATAGCGGGAGCCCTTACGAGCAGTACTTC. V gene TRBV10-3 combines with J gene TRBJ2-7; TRBD2 aligns across 9 bases. The CDR3 covers 14 residues. Germline trimming cut 3 bases from V and 4 bases from J; bases unmatched to any gene: 4. Germline CDR1 reads ENHRY; CDR2 reads SYGVKD.

This chain uses TRBV28 with TRBJ2-1, with D uncertain. The CDR3 loop spans 14 amino acids. The germline V and J ends were trimmed by 2 bases and 6 bases, with 11 bases remaining between them. CDR1 is MDHEN and CDR2 is SYDVKM in the germline V gene. This chain's CDR3 is CASSLSPTLNEQFF. The CDR3 nucleotides read TGTGCCAGCAGTTTAAGCCCAACCCTCAATGAGCAGTTCTTC.

The J gene is TRBJ1-2, the V gene TRBV28, with 8 nucleotides matching TRBD1. The CDR3 spans 14 residues. Per germline, CDR1 MDHEN and CDR2 SYDVKM. Losses at the gene ends were 2 bases for V and 4 bases for J; bases not matched to a gene: 3. Here the CDR3 reads CASSLQGASYGYTF. CDR3 sequence (DNA): TGTGCCAGCAGTTTACAGGGGGCTAGCTATGGCTACACCTTC.

V is TRBV2 and J is TRBJ2-1; a possible D gene is TRBD2 (5 bases). The V end was cut by 3 bases, the J end by 8 bases, with 11 bases between. Germline CDR1 and CDR2: SNHLY and FYNNEI. CDR3 length equals 13 residues. CDR3 region: CASSDLGAHEQFF. The CDR3 coding sequence is TGTGCCAGCAGTGATCTGGGAGCCCATGAGCAGTTCTTC.

The genes are TRBV9 and TRBJ1-2; TRBD1 matches 7 bases. CDR3 length equals 16 residues. With 0 bases clipped from V and 7 bases from J, the junction kept 12 bases outside the gene matches. Germline CDR1 and CDR2: SGDLS and YYNGEE. The CDR3 here is CASSVAPTPQGVGYTF. In DNA, the CDR3 is TGTGCCAGCAGCGTAGCACCCACCCCGCAGGGGGTTGGCTACACCTTC.

J is TRBJ2-7 and V is TRBV2; D possibly corresponds to TRBD1 (6 bases). V was cut by 6 bases and J by 3 bases, with 12 bases left in between. Germline V gene lookup returns CDR1 SNHLY and CDR2 FYNNEI. The CDR3 consists of 13 residues. The CDR3 bases are TGTGCCAGCAGCACAACAGGGATCTACGAGCAGTACTTC. It specifies CASSTTGIYEQYF.

The gene calls are TRBV6-1 and TRBJ2-5; D perhaps matches TRBD2 (5 bases). The V gene lost 6 bases and the J gene lost 5 bases, with 25 bases spanning the gap. The CDR3 runs to 17 residues. Germline V gives CDR1 MNHNS, CDR2 SASEGT. In DNA form, the CDR3 reads TGTGCCAGCAGCGAAACCCCATGGGCGGAGGACCGGGAGACCCAGTACTTC. Translated: CASSETPWAEDRETQYF.

The rearrangement links TRBV6-1 to TRBJ2-5; D perhaps matches TRBD1 (5 bases). This CDR3 spans 12 amino acids. The ends were cut back, 0 bases at V and 13 bases at J, with 12 bases in the middle. Per the germline V gene, CDR1 is MNHNS and CDR2 is SASEGT. The CDR3 loop is CASSEATDKGYF. The CDR3 nucleotides read TGTGCCAGCAGTGAAGCGACGGACAAAGGGTACTTC.

J is TRBJ2-7 and V is TRBV4-2; D not certain. Germline V gives CDR1 LGHNA, CDR2 YNFKEQ. Trimming cost V 0 bases and J 1 base, with 10 bases left between them. The length of the CDR3 is 15 residues. CDR3 coding DNA: TGTGCCAGCAGCCAAGATTACGACAAATCCTACGAGCAGTACTTC. Protein product: CASSQDYDKSYEQYF.

The CDR3 region has the DNA TGTGCCAGCAGCGTAACTAGCGGTCAAGGGGAGACCCAGTACTTC. The encoded protein is CASSVTSGQGETQYF. The chain employs TRBV9 and TRBJ2-5; 8 bases match TRBD2. The V gene end was trimmed by 1 base and the J gene end by 5 bases; junction bases not matched to a gene: 7. The germline gives CDR1 SGDLS, CDR2 YYNGEE. The CDR3 covers 15 residues.

The chain combines TRBV11-2 with TRBJ1-1, with D maybe TRBD1 (5 bases). Between the trimmed V and J ends, which lost 8 bases and 6 bases, there was a span of 16 bases. Per the germline V gene, CDR1 is SGHAT and CDR2 is FQNNGV. The CDR3 covers 13 residues. As DNA, the CDR3 is TGTGCCAGCCTTCGGGCGGGGGATTCTGAAGCTTTCTTT. Amino acids: CASLRAGDSEAFF.

This sequence joins TRBV4-1 and TRBJ2-7; 11 bases align to TRBD1. Germline V gene data show CDR1 as MGHRA and CDR2 as YSYEKL. The length of the CDR3 is 15 residues. Trimming removed 2 bases from V and 3 bases from J; junction bases left unmatched: 3. The CDR3 is CASSQQGTGGYEQYF. CDR3 nucleotide sequence: TGCGCCAGCAGCCAACAGGGGACAGGGGGCTACGAGCAGTACTTC.

The V call is TRBV10-3, the J call TRBJ2-1; 12 nucleotides agree with TRBD2. V lost 0 bases, J lost 9 bases, and 9 bases stayed unmatched. CDR1 and CDR2 from the germline V gene are ENHRY and SYGVKD. The CDR3 has 17 amino acids. This CDR3 reads CAISESFGLAGSGEQFF. The CDR3 bases are TGTGCCATCAGTGAGTCCTTTGGACTAGCGGGATCGGGTGAGCAGTTCTTC.

The rearrangement joins TRBV7-2 to TRBJ1-1; D might be TRBD1 (6 bases). Trimming shortened V by 10 bases and J by 0 bases, and 12 bases separated the two germline ends. The CDR3 loop spans 13 amino acids. Germline CDR1 reads SGHTA; CDR2 reads FQGNSA. The CDR3 bases are TGTGCCACCCAGGACAGCGTGAACACTGAAGCTTTCTTT. This translates into CATQDSVNTEAFF.

The chain is built from TRBV11-3 and TRBJ2-1; D is unclear. This CDR3 is 14 amino acids long. Trimming took off 0 bases at V and 8 bases at J, with 11 bases between the two ends. CDR1 is SGHNT and CDR2 is YENEEA in the germline V gene. CDR3 protein: CASSLEWALDEQFF. CDR3 DNA: TGTGCCAGCAGCTTAGAATGGGCCCTCGATGAGCAGTTCTTC.

Points on this clone: Germline is not matched at one junction end, which may reflect a read error. The chain combines TRBV28 with TRBJ2-7; 9 bases fit TRBD1. This CDR3 has 15 amino acids. The germline gives CDR1 MDHEN, CDR2 SYDVKM. CDR3 bases: TGTGCCAGCAGACGGACCGGGACAGGGTCCTCCGAGCAGTACTTC. It codes for CASRRTGTGSSEQYF.

The rearrangement joins TRBV6-5 to TRBJ1-2; 8 nucleotides line up with TRBD1. After removal of 7 bases from V and 1 base from J, the junction contained 8 bases not matched to a gene. The V gene's germline CDR1 is MNHEY and CDR2 SVGAGI. The CDR3 spans 15 residues. The CDR3 is CASTTPTGGNYGYTF. As DNA, the CDR3 is TGTGCCAGCACTACCCCCACAGGGGGTAACTATGGCTACACCTTC.

The chain joins TRBV7-9 to TRBJ2-3; D uncertain. Germline CDR1 is SEHNR and CDR2 is FQNEAQ (reference sequence). CDR3 length: 13 residues. V was cut by 2 bases and J by 9 bases, with 12 bases left in between. The CDR3 bases are TGTGCCAGCAGCTTACCGAACTTCGAGACGCAGTATTTT. Amino acids: CASSLPNFETQYF.

The V and J genes are TRBV6-5 and TRBJ2-4, with D possibly being TRBD1 (5 bases). There are 14 residues in the CDR3. Germline V CDR1 and CDR2: MNHEY, SVGAGI. Between the trimmed V and J ends, which lost 6 bases and 10 bases, there was a span of 19 bases. CDR3 DNA sequence: TGTGCCAGCAGCAAAGTTCAAGCCAGGGTAATTCAGTACTTC. Protein sequence: CASSKVQARVIQYF.

The chain recombines TRBV7-2 with TRBJ2-5, with D possibly TRBD1 on 6 matching bases. Deletions cut 3 bases from V and 3 bases from J, with 11 bases between. This CDR3 region has 14 residues. The V gene's germline CDR1 is SGHTA and CDR2 FQGNSA. In DNA form, the CDR3 reads TGTGCCAGCAGCTTTACAGGGTTAAAAGAGACCCAGTACTTC. This translates into CASSFTGLKETQYF. The full variable domain, rest sourced from reference TRBV7-2 and TRBJ2-5, is GAGVSQSPSNKVTEKGKDVELRCDPISGHTALYWYRQSLGQGLEFLIYFQGNSAPDKSGLPSDRFSAERTGGSVSTLTIQRTQQEDSAVYLCASSFTGLKETQYFGPGTRLLVL.

Considering frequency, this clone is medium-sized. The chain has TRBV5-4 and TRBJ1-2; D not certain. Germline lookup yields CDR1 SGHNT and CDR2 YYREEE (reference sequence). This CDR3 spans 13 amino acids. V was cut by 0 bases and J by 4 bases, with 7 bases left in between. The CDR3 loop reads CASSLGGSYGYTF. In nucleotides, the CDR3 is TGTGCCAGCAGCTTGGGTGGGAGCTATGGCTACACCTTC.

The rearrangement uses TRBV7-3 and TRBJ2-2; tentative D call: TRBD2 (7 bases). The V gene lost 5 bases and the J gene lost 7 bases, with 29 bases spanning the gap. The germline gives CDR1 SGHTA, CDR2 FQGTGA. This CDR3 region has 19 residues. DNA of the CDR3: TGTGCCAGCAGCCCAATGGGGGCCCCGGGACTACCTCTCGGCGGGGAGCTGTTTTTT. Residues: CASSPMGAPGLPLGGELFF.

CDR3 nucleotides: TGTGCCAGCTCACTAGGACAGGGCCCAAATCAGCCCCAGCATTTT. This translates into CASSLGQGPNQPQHF. This chain links TRBV18 with TRBJ1-5; 8 bases are a match to TRBD1. The J segment lost 4 bases and the V segment lost 4 bases, leaving 6 bases of the junction unmatched. The CDR3 is made up of 15 amino acids. Looked up from germline, CDR1 is KGHSH and CDR2 is LQKENI.

This sequence joins TRBV30 and TRBJ2-2, with D unresolved. Germline CDR1 is GTSNPN and CDR2 is SVGIG (reference sequence). V lost 0 bases to trimming and J lost 3 bases, with 8 bases between them. This CDR3 region has 14 residues. The CDR3 nucleotides are TGTGCCTGGAGTGTACAGTCGGACACCGGGGAGCTGTTTTTT. It is translated as CAWSVQSDTGELFF.

The chain has TRBV11-3 and TRBJ2-5, with 8 bases fitting TRBD2. The CDR3 loop spans 15 amino acids. With V trimmed by 4 bases and J by 5 bases, 9 bases remained unmatched. CDR1 and CDR2 (germline): SGHNT, YENEEA. CDR3 sequence: CASSSSGLASETQYF. CDR3 coding DNA: TGTGCCAGCAGCTCCTCCGGACTAGCATCGGAGACCCAGTACTTC.